This T cell receptor beta chain comes out of a study of early T cells in non-severe SARS-CoV-2 infection. The CDR3 covers 21 residues. V lost 1 base to trimming and J lost 1 base; unmatched junction nucleotides: 21. In germline, CDR1 is KGHSH, CDR2 LQKENI. This clonotype was detected only a few times. TCRdb fed the 5' RACE reads into MiXCR, producing one record per CDR3 protein. This sample has over 80,000 distinct CDR3 sequences, with roughly 12% found just once. The material was whole blood, obtained at baseline. The gene calls are TRBV18 and TRBJ1-1; 7 nucleotides align to TRBD1. This TCR was recovered from an adult who was a healthcare worker with PCR-confirmed SARS-CoV-2 infection or an uninfected control (not recorded which). The CDR3 DNA reads as TGTGCCAGCTCACCACTATCCGAGACAGGGAGCCGAAGTGTTGGGAACACTGAAGCTTTCTTT. Protein sequence: CASSPLSETGSRSVGNTEAFF.